This entry lists 23 T cell receptor beta chains sequenced from one sample in a study of tissue T cells after allogeneic stem cell transplantation. Produced via immunoSEQ multiplex PCR; TCRdb's table is partial and in-frame only. The data contain around 9,000 clones, roughly 45% of them singletons. Time point described: mouse harvest day 7 after allogeneic transplant. Each mouse received 10^7 T-cell-depleted marrow cells plus 10^6 splenic CD5+ T cells by tail vein. The source material was skin. The receptors here all came from a female BALB/c mouse given C57BL/6 T cells with graft-versus-host disease after an allogeneic hematopoietic cell transplant.

On this clone itself: Gene names denote mouse genes. The observed sequence ends 1 residue before the CDR3 terminus, with the missing tail filled in from the germline J gene. The genes are TRBV16 and TRBJ1-1; 7 bases agree with TRBD1. V trimming: 5 bases; J trimming: 3 bases; junction bases outside the gene matches: 3. The V gene's germline CDR1 is SGHSA and CDR2 FRNQAP. The CDR3 length is 13 residues. The DNA read from the CDR3 is TGTGCAAGCAGCCCCACAGGGGACACAGAAGTCTTC. Translating gives CASSPTGDTEVF. The whole CDR3 reads CASSPTGDTEVFF.

This clone was detected only a few times. The germline and genes are mouse ones. The read falls 1 residue short of the CDR3 end, and the missing part is taken from the germline J gene. This rearrangement joins TRBV26 to TRBJ1-2, with D uncertain. The CDR3 spans 13 residues. Germline values: CDR1 KGHPV, CDR2 FQNQEV (reference sequence). The V end lost 6 bases, the J end lost 2 bases, and 10 bases lay between the germline ends. CDR3 amino acids: CASRLTWNSDYTF. CDR3 DNA, as far as it was read: TGTGCCAGCAGGCTAACATGGAACTCCGACTACACC.

Regarding this clone: Gene labels here are mouse ones. The CDR3 extends 1 residue past the end of the read, so its final part is completed from the germline J gene. Other DNA sequences in the same sample also yield this CDR3. The chain joins TRBV26 to TRBJ2-3; D remains ambiguous. V lost 5 bases to trimming and J lost 0 bases, with 6 bases between them. The CDR3 extends over 13 amino acids. Per the germline V gene, CDR1 is KGHPV and CDR2 is FQNQEV (reference sequence). CDR3: CASSLQSAETLYF. CDR3 DNA (partial): TGTGCCAGCAGTTTACAGAGTGCAGAAACGCTGTAT.

This clone occurred a few times. Mouse germline and gene names are used. The read finishes 1 residue shy of the CDR3 end, and the germline J gene is used to complete it. The chain couples TRBV4 to TRBJ2-4; D might be TRBD1 (5 bases). The CDR3 contains 12 residues. The V end lost 4 bases, the J end lost 5 bases, and 7 bases lay between the germline ends. CDR1 is LGHDT, CDR2 YNNKQL, per germline (reference sequence). The CDR3 region is CASSFQGNTLYF. CDR3 bases read: TGTGCCAGCAGCTTTCAGGGAAACACCTTGTAC.

This clone was counted between two and nine times. These gene names are mouse names. The read is 1 residue too short to cover the CDR3 end, so that end is filled in from the germline J gene. The chain carries TRBV26 and TRBJ1-4, with D possibly TRBD1 on 6 matching bases. Germline V gene sequence: CDR1 KGHPV, CDR2 FQNQEV (reference sequence). The CDR3 is made up of 15 amino acids. Trimming took off 5 bases at V and 0 bases at J, with 10 bases between the two ends. The CDR3 reads CASSFGQLSNERLFF. The covered CDR3 bases are TGTGCCAGCAGTTTCGGACAGCTTTCCAACGAAAGATTATTT.

As concerns this clone: Genes and germline come from the mouse. The CDR3 goes on 1 residue after the read ends, and that part is filled in from the germline J gene. The chain carries TRBV12-2 and TRBJ2-2; 10 positions agree with TRBD1. CDR1 SGHLS and CDR2 HYDKME come from the germline V gene. CDR3 length: 16 residues. Unmatched junction bases numbered 3, after V lost 3 bases and J lost 0 bases. The CDR3 region is CASSSGTGANTGQLYF. The sequenced CDR3 bases are TGTGCCAGCTCTTCCGGGACAGGGGCAAACACCGGGCAGCTCTAC.

About this clone: Mouse gene names and germline throughout. The sequence runs out 1 residue before the end of the CDR3; the remainder is reconstructed from the germline J gene. The chain combines TRBV26 with TRBJ1-3; D not certain. Germline V gene data show CDR1 as KGHPV and CDR2 as FQNQEV (reference sequence). The CDR3 loop spans 15 amino acids. V lost 2 bases and J lost 1, with 9 bases in between. The CDR3 reads CASSLAGSSGNTLYF. The DNA read from the CDR3 is TGTGCCAGCAGTCTGGCGGGATCCTCTGGAAATACGCTCTAT.

As for this clone: Genes and germline are mouse. The read comes to an end 1 residue before the CDR3 does, leaving the germline J gene to fill in the end. The chain uses TRBV3 and TRBJ2-7; D is undetermined. The V gene's germline CDR1 is SNHLY and CDR2 FYNGKV (reference sequence). The CDR3 is made up of 12 amino acids. V was clipped by 1 base and J by 4 bases, with 5 bases between them. The CDR3 DNA, read in part, is TGTGCCAGCAGCTTAGAACAATATGAACAGTAC. Protein: CASSLEQYEQY. The complete CDR3 protein is CASSLEQYEQYF.

The table lists this clone with a few counts. Gene names are mouse gene names. The CDR3 is cut off 1 residue early in the read; its end comes from the germline J gene. This rearrangement joins TRBV13-1 to TRBJ2-4; TRBD1 might be the D (6 bases). V shed 5 bases and J shed 4 bases, with 11 bases lying between them. Germline CDR1 NSHNY, CDR2 SYGAGN. This CDR3 region has 13 residues. CDR3 DNA (partial): TGTGCCAGCAGAACAGGGAGGGAAAACACCTTGTAC. Its translation is CASRTGRENTLY. The entire CDR3 is CASRTGRENTLYF.

Of note for this clone: Mouse germline and gene names are used. The CDR3 DNA, read in part, is TGTGCCAGCAGTACATCAAACACCGGGCAGCTCTAC. Translation: CASSTSNTGQLY. The entire CDR3 sequence reads CASSTSNTGQLYF. The chain combines TRBV19 with TRBJ2-2; D not resolved. The CDR3 end falls 1 residue outside the read, so it is completed with the germline J gene. This CDR3 spans 13 amino acids. The germline gives CDR1 FNHDT, CDR2 SITEND (reference sequence). V shed 3 bases and J shed 0 bases, with 3 bases lying between them.

Concerning this clone: Mouse germline and gene names are used. The read ends 1 residue before the CDR3 terminus; that terminus is restored from the germline J gene. The rearrangement joins TRBV26 to TRBJ1-3, with no clear D. The germline V gene has CDR1 KGHPV and CDR2 FQNQEV (reference sequence). This CDR3 is 14 amino acids long. V lost 4 bases and J lost 0, with 7 bases in between. CDR3 DNA, as far as it was read: TGTGCCAGCAGTCCTCATTCTTCTGGAAATACGCTCTAT. This codes for CASSPHSSGNTLY. The whole CDR3 protein is CASSPHSSGNTLYF.

Comment on this clone: Germline and genes here are mouse. The read ends 1 residue shy of where the CDR3 ends; the end is completed using the germline J gene. The chain joins TRBV12-1 to TRBJ1-4; possible D gene TRBD1, 6 bases. Germline V gene sequence: CDR1 SGHSN, CDR2 HYEKVE. CDR3 length: 14 residues. V shed 3 bases and J shed 2 bases, with 9 bases lying between them. CDR3 DNA (partial): TGTGCCAGCTCTTGGGACAAATCCAACGAAAGATTATTT. Translated, it gives CASSWDKSNERLF. The entire CDR3 reads CASSWDKSNERLFF.

This clone occurred once. Gene names and germline match the mouse. The read stops 1 residue short of the end of the CDR3; the missing end is completed from the germline J gene. V gene TRBV12-1 combines with J gene TRBJ2-5; 8 bases align to TRBD2. The V and J ends lost 1 base and 3 bases, in that order; junction bases with no gene match: 2. Germline assignment: CDR1 SGHSN and CDR2 HYEKVE. The CDR3 is 14 residues long. CDR3 DNA (partial): TGTGCCAGCTCTCTTGACTGGGGTCAAGACACCCAGTAC. Its translation is CASSLDWGQDTQY. The complete CDR3 sequence is CASSLDWGQDTQYF.

This clone was observed a few times. Mouse germline and gene names are used. The read comes to an end 1 residue before the CDR3 does, leaving the germline J gene to fill in the end. The chain couples TRBV23 to TRBJ2-3; the table names TRBD2, a call not compared with the DNA. The CDR3 has 16 residues. CDR1 and CDR2 from the germline V gene are KGHTA and FQNQQP. CDR3 loop: CSSSQSGGSSAETLYF. The covered CDR3 bases are TGCTCCAGCAGTCAATCGGGGGGGTCTAGTGCAGAAACGCTGTAT.

Of note for this clone: Gene names denote mouse genes. The CDR3 end is not reached by the read, which stops 1 residue before it; the germline J gene fills it in. The chain uses TRBV12-1 and TRBJ2-5, with TRBD2 matching 12 bases. Germline V gene lookup returns CDR1 SGHSN and CDR2 HYEKVE. The CDR3 covers 16 residues. J gave up 1 base and V 0 bases, and 1 base lay outside the gene matches. The CDR3: CASSLDWGGDQDTQYF. The sequenced part of the CDR3 DNA is TGTGCCAGCTCTCTCGACTGGGGGGGCGACCAAGACACCCAGTAC.

A note on this clone: Gene names are the mouse ones. The read ends 1 residue shy of where the CDR3 ends; the end is completed using the germline J gene. J is TRBJ1-1 and V is TRBV26; maybe TRBD1 (6 bases). V lost 2 bases and J lost 3, with 10 bases in between. Germline CDR1 KGHPV, CDR2 FQNQEV (reference sequence). The CDR3 runs 14 residues. The CDR3 region is CASSLRGKDTEVFF. The sequenced CDR3 bases are TGTGCCAGCAGTCTGAGGGGGAAGGACACAGAAGTCTTC.

In regard to this clone: The gene symbols are mouse symbols. The CDR3 DNA, read in part, is TGTGCCAGCAGGCGAAACGAAAGATTATTT. The encoded protein is CASRRNERLF. The entire CDR3 protein reads CASRRNERLFF. The chain has TRBV26 and TRBJ1-4, with D uncertain. The read terminates 1 residue before the CDR3 end, so the remaining end is supplied by the germline J gene. V was clipped by 6 bases and J by 5 bases, with 4 bases between them. Germline assignment: CDR1 KGHPV and CDR2 FQNQEV (reference sequence). This CDR3 has 11 amino acids.

A remark on this clone: Genes and germline come from the mouse. The DNA ends 1 residue before the CDR3 does, and the rest of the CDR3 is filled in from the germline J gene. This rearrangement joins TRBV1 to TRBJ1-4; D gene unclear. The germline CDR1 and CDR2 sequences are NSQYPW and LRSPGD (reference sequence). V lost 1 base to trimming and J lost 0 bases, with 6 bases between them. This CDR3 has 15 residues. The part of the CDR3 DNA that was read is TGCACCTGCAGTGCAGTAATCCTTTCCAACGAAAGATTATTT. Translated, it gives CTCSAVILSNERLF. In full, the CDR3 reads CTCSAVILSNERLFF.

This clone was detected a few times. Genes here carry mouse names. The read ends 1 residue shy of where the CDR3 ends; the end is completed using the germline J gene. The chain uses TRBV26 and TRBJ2-2, with 9 bases lining up with TRBD1. This CDR3 is built from 16 residues. The V and J ends lost 6 bases and 0 bases, in that order; junction bases with no gene match: 5. Germline lookup yields CDR1 KGHPV and CDR2 FQNQEV (reference sequence). The part of the CDR3 DNA that was read is TGTGCCAGCAGCCCAGGGACAGGGTCAAACACCGGGCAGCTCTAC. As protein: CASSPGTGSNTGQLY. The whole CDR3 protein reads CASSPGTGSNTGQLYF.

Points on this clone: Mouse germline and gene names are used. From the germline J gene comes the end of the CDR3, since the read stops 1 residue before it. The gene calls are TRBV26 and TRBJ2-4; 7 positions match TRBD2. J lost 0 bases, V lost 4 bases, and 4 bases had no gene match. This CDR3 comprises 15 residues. Germline V gives CDR1 KGHPV, CDR2 FQNQEV (reference sequence). CDR3 residues: CASSPDWASQNTLYF. CDR3 bases read: TGTGCCAGCAGTCCTGACTGGGCTAGTCAAAACACCTTGTAC.

As regards this clone: Gene names are mouse gene names. The missing CDR3 end, 1 residue past where the read stops, is filled in from the germline J gene. The J gene is TRBJ2-5, the V gene TRBV2; no firm D call. Trimming cost V 0 bases and J 0 bases, with 7 bases left between them. The CDR3 runs to 15 residues. From germline, CDR1 is LGHNA and CDR2 YSYQKL. This CDR3 is CASSQDPGNQDTQYF. The part of the CDR3 DNA that was read is TGTGCCAGCAGCCAAGATCCGGGTAACCAAGACACCCAGTAC.

Notes on this clone: Germline and genes: mouse. The sequenced CDR3 bases are TGTGCCAGCAGCTCCGGGACAGCAGAAGTCTTC. Translation gives CASSSGTAEVF. The entire CDR3 sequence reads CASSSGTAEVFF. V gene TRBV15 combines with J gene TRBJ1-1; 7 bases are a match to TRBD1. Read data end 1 residue before the CDR3 end; the end is taken from the germline J gene. Trimming took 6 bases from V and 6 from J; bases not matched to a gene: 4. In germline, CDR1 is SGHND, CDR2 FRSKSL. This CDR3 comprises 12 residues. Full variable domain (outside the CDR3, taken from reference TRBV15 and TRBJ1-1): DAGVTQTPRHEVAEKGQTIILKCEPVSGHNDLFWYRQTKIQGLELLSYFRSKSLMEDGGAFKDRFKAEMLNSSFSTLKIQPTEPKDSAVYLCASSSGTAEVFFGKGTRLTVV.

This clone has just a few counts. The genes are named according to mouse. The read falls 1 residue short of the CDR3 end, and the missing part is taken from the germline J gene. The rearrangement uses TRBV26 and TRBJ2-1; TRBD1 agrees at 8 bases. J was trimmed by 6 bases and V by 0 bases; bases with no gene match: 1. CDR1 KGHPV and CDR2 FQNQEV come from the germline V gene (reference sequence). This CDR3 contains 14 residues. The part of the CDR3 DNA that was read is TGTGCCAGCAGTCTGTCTGACAGGGGTGCTGAGCAGTTC. It is translated as CASSLSDRGAEQF. The whole CDR3 region reads CASSLSDRGAEQFF.